The 13 T cell receptor beta chains presented below share a single source sample, sequenced in a study of blood T cell repertoires in COVID-19. Some clones are missing from TCRdb's copy, which holds only in-frame ones; the method was immunoSEQ multiplex PCR. The table lists about 90,000 clones, around 88% of them singletons. The sample was peripheral blood. Source of these receptors: a man older than 75 with acute or convalescent COVID-19.

A remark on this clone: The junction differs from germline at one of its ends, possibly a read error. The V gene is TRBV9, the J gene TRBJ2-4; D perhaps matches TRBD2 (5 bases). This CDR3 is 13 amino acids long. Looked up from germline, CDR1 is SGDLS and CDR2 is YYNGEE. This chain's CDR3 is CASSESPAGLVHF. The CDR3 DNA reads TGTGCCAGCAGCGAGTCCCCGGCAGGACTCGTACACTTC. Full variable domain (missing parts from reference TRBV9 and TRBJ2-4): DSGVTQTPKHLITATGQRVTLRCSPRSGDLSVYWYQQSLDQGLQFLIQYYNGEERAKGNILERFSAQQFPDLHSELNLSSLELGDSALYFCASSESPAGLVHFGAGTRLSVL.

J is TRBJ1-6 and V is TRBV27; D is perhaps TRBD1 (6 bases). This CDR3 has 16 residues. Looked up from germline, CDR1 is MNHEY and CDR2 is SMNVEV (reference sequence). The V end lost 0 bases, the J end lost 13 bases, and 19 bases lay between the germline ends. The chain's CDR3 is CASSLSRTARTSPLHF. The CDR3 DNA reads as TGTGCCAGCAGTTTATCCCGGACAGCCAGGACGAGTCCCCTCCACTTT.

The genes are TRBV10-3 and TRBJ2-7, with D maybe TRBD1 (6 bases). Germline CDR1 reads ENHRY; CDR2 reads SYGVKD. V was cut by 4 bases and J by 7 bases, with 8 bases left in between. CDR3 size: 11 residues. The CDR3 DNA sequence: TGTGCCATCAGTGGCACAGGGGAGCAGTACTTC. Protein: CAISGTGEQYF.

This clone was counted between two and nine times. This chain joins TRBV28 and TRBJ2-1; 8 positions match TRBD1. The J segment lost 13 bases and the V segment lost 5 bases, leaving 7 bases of the junction unmatched. Germline V gives CDR1 MDHEN, CDR2 SYDVKM. CDR3 length equals 12 residues. The DNA of the CDR3 is TGTGCCAGCAGTCCAATCGACAGGGGTCAGTTCTTC. The encoded protein is CASSPIDRGQFF. Based on the CDR3 plus reference TRBV28 and TRBJ2-1, the full variable domain is DVKVTQSSRYLVKRTGEKVFLECVQDMDHENMFWYRQDPGLGLRLIYFSYDVKMKEKGDIPEGYSVSREKKERFSLILESASTNQTSMYLCASSPIDRGQFFGPGTRLTVL.

This clone was found once. J is TRBJ1-1 and V is TRBV6-2 or TRBV6-3; D gene uncertain. CDR1 is MNHEY, CDR2 SVGEGT, per germline. V lost 4 bases, J lost 2 bases, and 11 bases lay in between. The CDR3 covers 14 residues. The CDR3 reads CASSWAGGNTEAFF. The CDR3 nucleotides are TGTGCCAGCAGTTGGGCGGGTGGAAACACTGAAGCTTTCTTT.

The chain carries TRBV6-5 and TRBJ1-6; D gene uncertain. This CDR3 spans 16 amino acids. V was clipped by 0 bases and J by 5 bases, with 11 bases between them. Germline-derived CDR1 and CDR2 are MNHEY and SVGAGI. CDR3 bases: TGTGCCAGCAGTTACTCGAATACTGAAAATAATTCACCCCTCCACTTT. Translating gives CASSYSNTENNSPLHF.

This chain connects TRBV6-4 to TRBJ2-3; 8 bases fit TRBD2. CDR3 size: 14 residues. Losses at the gene ends were 4 bases for V and 3 bases for J; bases not matched to a gene: 3. Looked up from germline, CDR1 is MRHNA and CDR2 is SNTAGT. CDR3 nucleotide sequence: TGTGCCAGCAGTGCGGCGGGAGGAACAGATACGCAGTATTTT. It encodes CASSAAGGTDTQYF.

The chain combines TRBV6-2 or TRBV6-3 with TRBJ2-1, with D perhaps matching TRBD1 (6 bases). The CDR3 runs 15 residues. CDR1 and CDR2 (germline): MNHEY, SVGEGT. The V and J ends lost 5 bases and 12 bases respectively, with 23 bases between them. CDR3 loop: CASSQTGQILAVQFF. CDR3 nucleotide sequence: TGTGCCAGCAGTCAGACGGGACAAATTCTAGCTGTGCAGTTCTTC.

This chain joins TRBV18 and TRBJ1-1, with no clear D. The length of the CDR3 is 16 residues. Trimming shortened V by 3 bases and J by 1 base, and 15 bases separated the two germline ends. Per germline, CDR1 KGHSH and CDR2 LQKENI. This CDR3 reads CASSPSPVAANTEAFF. The CDR3 DNA follows: TGTGCCAGCTCACCTTCTCCAGTGGCGGCGAACACTGAAGCTTTCTTT.

The V and J genes are TRBV4-1 and TRBJ1-4, with 7 bases identical to TRBD1. V gave up 3 bases and J gave up 15 bases; unmatched junction bases: 19. Germline V gives CDR1 MGHRA, CDR2 YSYEKL. This CDR3 contains 16 residues. CDR3 sequence reads: CASSQRARQGSSTVFF. CDR3 DNA: TGCGCCAGCAGCCAGAGGGCCCGACAGGGCAGCTCGACGGTGTTTTTT.

This clone appeared a few times. The chain combines TRBV5-8 with TRBJ2-1, with 8 bases lining up with TRBD1. The junction had 3 bases not matched to a gene; V was cut back by 2 bases and J by 2 bases. Germline assignment: CDR1 SGHTS and CDR2 YDEGEE. The length of the CDR3 is 15 residues. Written as DNA, the CDR3 is TGTGCCAGCAGCTTTGGACAGGGAACCTACAATGAGCAGTTCTTC. This gives the protein CASSFGQGTYNEQFF.

This chain joins TRBV6-5 and TRBJ2-5; TRBD2 aligns across 8 bases. CDR1 is MNHEY and CDR2 is SVGAGI in the germline V gene. This CDR3 is 15 amino acids long. Germline trimming cut 2 bases from V and 5 bases from J; bases unmatched to any gene: 7. Here the CDR3 reads CASSYGAGVSETQYF. CDR3 sequence (DNA): TGTGCCAGCAGTTACGGAGCGGGAGTTTCGGAGACCCAGTACTTC.

V is TRBV14 and J is TRBJ2-7; D gene ambiguous. The CDR3 loop spans 11 amino acids. V lost 5 bases, J lost 7 bases, and 9 bases lay in between. Germline V lookup: CDR1 SGHDN, CDR2 FVKESK. CDR3 sequence (DNA): TGTGCCAGCAGCAGAACGCGGGAGCAGTACTTC. It specifies CASSRTREQYF.